The rows below give T cell receptor beta chains drawn from one sample of a study of cytomegalovirus exposure and HLA in healthy donors. The assay was immunoSEQ multiplex PCR, and TCRdb's table has in-frame clones only and misses some. The profile covers 86,000 or so clones, with 90% to 96% appearing a single time and around 1.6% taken by the ten largest. The sequenced material came from PBMCs. The receptor set was obtained from a man between 18 and 35 years old in good health and CMV-seropositive. Both conserved end residues are part of each CDR3. Each record gives: D gene, J gene, clone size, V gene, CDR3 protein, CDR3 DNA. The D gene is left open where the match is weak. Where a row states a size, it is once, few, many or the class of an expanded clone; other rows omit it.

TRBD2,TRBJ2-7,-,TRBV27,CASSSGLASSYEQYF,TGTGCCAGCAGTTCCGGACTAGCGTCGTCCTACGAGCAGTACTTC
-,TRBJ2-7,-,TRBV7-9,CASSFPQDSLSYEQYF,TGTGCCAGCAGCTTTCCTCAGGACAGTCTCTCCTACGAGCAGTACTTC
-,TRBJ2-1,-,TRBV7-3,CASSDPGANEQFF,TGTGCCAGCAGCGACCCGGGAGCCAATGAGCAGTTCTTC
TRBD1,TRBJ2-7,-,TRBV25-1,CASSTTGTGPLEQYF,TGTGCCAGCAGTACGACCGGGACAGGTCCCTTGGAGCAGTACTTC
-,TRBJ2-5,-,TRBV7-9,CASSLAVRYLQETQYF,TGTGCCAGCAGCTTAGCGGTTCGGTACCTCCAAGAGACCCAGTACTTC
-,TRBJ1-1,-,TRBV11-2,CASSLGGTYGLNTEAFF,TGTGCCAGCAGCTTGGGGGGAACATATGGTTTGAACACTGAAGCTTTCTTT
-,TRBJ1-2,-,TRBV2,CASSEGGSYGYTF,TGTGCCAGCAGTGAAGGCGGCTCCTATGGCTACACCTTC
TRBD2,TRBJ2-1,-,TRBV18,CASSPPGRANEQFF,TGTGCCAGCTCACCACCCGGGAGGGCCAATGAGCAGTTCTTC
-,TRBJ2-3,-,TRBV13,CASSSDRLAQYF,TGTGCCAGCAGCTCCGACAGGCTAGCGCAGTATTTT
-,TRBJ1-1,-,TRBV10-3,CAIAGQDTEAFF,TGTGCCATCGCAGGGCAGGACACTGAAGCTTTCTTT
TRBD1,TRBJ1-2,-,TRBV27,CASSRDPPDPQGVSYGYTF,TGTGCCAGCAGTCGCGACCCCCCCGATCCCCAGGGGGTAAGCTATGGCTACACCTTC
-,TRBJ1-1,few,TRBV2,CASSVMNTEAFF,TGTGCCAGCAGCGTAATGAACACTGAAGCTTTCTTT
TRBD1,TRBJ1-4,-,TRBV2,CASSFDRVAGNEKLFF,TGTGCCAGCAGTTTTGACAGGGTGGCGGGTAATGAAAAACTGTTTTTT
-,TRBJ1-4,-,TRBV5-1,CASSLGAWDEKLFF,TGCGCCAGCAGCTTGGGGGCCTGGGATGAAAAACTGTTTTTT
TRBD2,TRBJ2-1,-,TRBV7-7,CASSRLAGKYNEQFF,TGTGCTAGCAGCCGACTAGCGGGAAAATACAATGAGCAGTTCTTC
-,TRBJ2-1,-,TRBV7-2,CASSEDYNNNEQFF,TGTGCCAGCAGTGAAGACTACAATAACAATGAGCAGTTCTTC
-,TRBJ2-2,-,TRBV30,CAWSSQGSGELFF,TGTGCCTGGAGTTCTCAGGGGTCCGGGGAGCTGTTTTTT
-,TRBJ1-3,-,TRBV10-3,CAISESGGLGNTIYF,TGTGCCATCAGTGAGTCGGGGGGTCTTGGAAACACCATATATTTT
TRBD2,TRBJ2-7,-,TRBV11-2,CASSMKREYYEQYF,TGTGCCAGCAGCATGAAGCGGGAGTACTACGAGCAGTACTTC
TRBD1,TRBJ2-1,-,TRBV13,CASSLRQGGHNEQFF,TGTGCCAGCAGCCTTCGACAGGGTGGACACAATGAGCAGTTCTTC
TRBD1,TRBJ2-1,-,TRBV27,CASSHQVGTVFHNEQFF,TGTGCCAGCAGCCACCAAGTCGGGACAGTCTTCCACAATGAGCAGTTCTTC
-,TRBJ2-7,-,TRBV6-1,CASRPTLYEQYF,TGTGCCAGCCGCCCTACTCTTTACGAGCAGTACTTC
-,TRBJ1-1,-,TRBV5-1,CASSPSGEPNTEAFF,TGCGCCAGCAGCCCGTCAGGGGAACCGAACACTGAAGCTTTCTTT
-,TRBJ1-2,-,TRBV6-5,CASSLQGSGYTF,TGTGCCAGCAGTCTACAGGGCTCTGGCTACACCTTC
-,TRBJ1-5,-,TRBV5-6,CASSLGGLQPQHF,TGTGCCAGCAGCTTGGGCGGCTTACAGCCCCAGCATTTT
-,TRBJ2-5,-,TRBV19,CASQGGQETQYF,TGTGCCAGCCAAGGGGGACAAGAGACCCAGTACTTC
-,TRBJ2-5,-,TRBV5-1,CASSLGGQKEETQYF,TGCGCCAGCAGCTTGGGTGGTCAGAAAGAAGAGACCCAGTACTTC
TRBD1,TRBJ1-4,once,TRBV28,CASSFYRGDEKLFF,TGTGCCAGCAGTTTTTACAGGGGGGATGAAAAACTGTTTTTT
-,TRBJ2-7,-,TRBV5-1,CASSPGVSYEQYF,TGCGCCAGCAGCCCAGGGGTCTCCTACGAGCAGTACTTC